The 14 T cell receptor beta chains below come from one sample, sequenced in a study of vaccination and CD4 T cells after COVID-19. Sequencing of the DNA from cultured CD4+ T cells was carried out with the Oncomine TCR Beta short-read assay. Each CDR3 protein gets one entry after TCRdb re-called the PCR reads with MiXCR. The data contain about 27,000 distinct CDR3 sequences, less than 80% of them singletons. Treatment given: approximately 9-day PBMC culture with coronavirus spike peptide pools or control peptides (ViraFEST assay). The antigens for these receptors are not known. Source: CD4+ T cells from blood, cultured in vitro, taken after SARS-CoV-2 vaccination. The receptors stem from a human donor who received a COVID-19 vaccine.

The chain links TRBV20-1 to TRBJ2-1; 12 bases match TRBD2. V gave up 5 bases and J gave up 12 bases; unmatched junction bases: 11. This CDR3 spans 14 amino acids. Germline V CDR1 and CDR2: DFQATT, SNEGSKA (reference sequence). Here the CDR3 reads CSALNRLAGGGQFF. Written as DNA, the CDR3 is TGCAGTGCTCTCAATCGGCTAGCGGGAGGGGGGCAGTTCTTC.

The CDR3 DNA sequence: TGTGCCAGCAGTTCAAGACAGGGTGGGCAGGGGATTTCACCCCTCCACTTT. This codes for CASSSRQGGQGISPLHF. This sequence joins TRBV6-5 and TRBJ1-6, with 7 positions matching TRBD1. Germline lookup yields CDR1 MNHEY and CDR2 SVGAGI. This CDR3 is 17 amino acids long. J gave up 9 bases and V 4 bases, and 15 bases lay outside the gene matches.

The chain combines TRBV30 with TRBJ1-6; D is ambiguous. The germline CDR1 and CDR2 sequences are GTSNPN and SVGIG (reference sequence). The V and J ends lost 5 bases and 5 bases respectively, with 13 bases between them. This CDR3 spans 14 amino acids. CDR3 protein: CAWDYGLDNSPLHF. DNA of the CDR3: TGTGCCTGGGACTACGGGCTTGATAATTCACCCCTCCACTTT.

The V gene is TRBV12-5, the J gene TRBJ2-3, with D possibly TRBD1 on 6 matching bases. Trimming stripped 5 bases from V and 1 base from J, with 16 bases between. The germline V gene encodes CDR1 LGHNT and CDR2 FRNRAP. This CDR3 region has 16 residues. CDR3 loop: CASGPSRGGGTDTQYF. CDR3 coding DNA: TGTGCTAGTGGTCCCTCCCGTGGGGGCGGCACAGATACGCAGTATTTT. The whole variable domain, remainder taken from reference TRBV12-5 and TRBJ2-3, is DARVTQTPRHKVTEMGQEVTMRCQPILGHNTVFWYRQTMMQGLELLAYFRNRAPLDDSGMPKDRFSAEMPDATLATLKIQPSEPRDSAVYFCASGPSRGGGTDTQYFGPGTRLTVL.

The V call is TRBV5-5, the J call TRBJ2-7; 9 bases are a match to TRBD1. V was clipped by 3 bases and J by 7 bases; unmatched bases: 11. The CDR3 is 15 amino acids. Germline CDR1 reads SGHKS; CDR2 reads YYEKEE (reference sequence). As DNA, the CDR3 is TGTGCCAGCAGCTGGTGGACAGGGGCCCCGGGGGAGCAGTACTTC. This encodes CASSWWTGAPGEQYF.

The chain carries TRBV6-1 and TRBJ1-4; D gene ambiguous. This CDR3 has 14 amino acids. Germline V gene data show CDR1 as MNHNS and CDR2 as SASEGT. The V gene lost 3 bases and the J gene lost 0 bases, with 5 bases spanning the gap. The CDR3, as DNA: TGTGCCAGCAGTGATTCCGCAACTAATGAAAAACTGTTTTTT. Translating it yields CASSDSATNEKLFF.

The V gene is TRBV12-3 or TRBV12-4, the J gene TRBJ1-3, with D maybe TRBD1 (6 bases). The CDR3 is made up of 13 amino acids. Trimming left V 9 bases short and J 4 bases short, with 13 bases between. The CDR3 sequence is CASTPGTGNTIYF. Written as DNA, the CDR3 is TGTGCCAGTACCCCAGGGACAGGAAACACCATATATTTT.

This clonotype has just a few counts. This chain connects TRBV7-9 to TRBJ2-7; D gene uncertain. Trimming removed 3 bases from V and 1 base from J, with 7 bases in between. CDR1 and CDR2 (germline): SEHNR, FQNEAQ (reference sequence). The CDR3 runs 13 residues. CDR3 sequence: CASSLGPSYEQYF. CDR3 sequence (DNA): TGTGCCAGCAGCTTGGGCCCATCCTACGAGCAGTACTTC.

Worth noting for this clonotype: The junction does not match germline at one end; this may be a read error. This chain connects TRBV12-3 or TRBV12-4 to TRBJ1-3; TRBD1 is a possible D gene (6 bases). This CDR3 contains 15 residues. CDR3 nucleotide sequence: TGTGCCACTCACAAACGAGGAGTGGGGACAAACGCCATATATTTT. This codes for CATHKRGVGTNAIYF.

The V gene is TRBV2, the J gene TRBJ1-1, with 7 bases aligning to TRBD1. The CDR3 runs 13 residues. Germline V CDR1 and CDR2: SNHLY, FYNNEI. Unmatched junction bases numbered 5, after V lost 6 bases and J lost 4 bases. CDR3 coding DNA: TGTGCCAGCAGAGGGAACAGGGGCACTGAAGCTTTCTTT. Translation gives CASRGNRGTEAFF.

Only one count was recorded for this clonotype. The chain uses TRBV15 and TRBJ2-1; D unresolved. With 0 bases removed from V and 9 bases from J, the gap between germline ends came to 12 bases. This CDR3 is 14 amino acids long. Germline V gene data show CDR1 as LNHNV and CDR2 as YYDKDF (reference sequence). As DNA, the CDR3 is TGTGCCACCAGCAGAGATCGGAGAGCCGGTGAGCAGTTCTTC. It encodes CATSRDRRAGEQFF.

The chain carries TRBV29-1 and TRBJ2-5, with a possible D match to TRBD2 (7 bases). This CDR3 comprises 16 residues. Germline lookup yields CDR1 SQVTM and CDR2 ANQGSEA. V was shortened by 4 bases and J by 1 base, with 19 bases between the two germline ends. The CDR3 nucleotides read TGCAGCGTTGTCGGTAGGGAGGGGGGACTCCAAGAGACCCAGTACTTC. It is translated as CSVVGREGGLQETQYF.

This clonotype has just a few counts. The DNA for the CDR3 is TGTGCCAGCAGTTACTTGAACAGGGTAACGGGAGGCTACACCTTC. Protein product: CASSYLNRVTGGYTF. The chain couples TRBV6-5 to TRBJ1-2; the D gene is possibly TRBD1 (6 bases). V lost 1 base, J lost 8 bases, and 17 bases lay in between. The CDR3 has 15 residues. CDR1 MNHEY and CDR2 SVGAGI come from the germline V gene.

V and J are TRBV30 and TRBJ1-5; D is ambiguous. The V gene lost 4 bases and the J gene lost 0 bases, with 7 bases spanning the gap. Germline values: CDR1 GTSNPN, CDR2 SVGIG (reference sequence). This CDR3 region has 13 residues. This CDR3 reads CAWNGNSNQPQHF. The CDR3 DNA follows: TGTGCCTGGAATGGGAATAGCAATCAGCCCCAGCATTTT.